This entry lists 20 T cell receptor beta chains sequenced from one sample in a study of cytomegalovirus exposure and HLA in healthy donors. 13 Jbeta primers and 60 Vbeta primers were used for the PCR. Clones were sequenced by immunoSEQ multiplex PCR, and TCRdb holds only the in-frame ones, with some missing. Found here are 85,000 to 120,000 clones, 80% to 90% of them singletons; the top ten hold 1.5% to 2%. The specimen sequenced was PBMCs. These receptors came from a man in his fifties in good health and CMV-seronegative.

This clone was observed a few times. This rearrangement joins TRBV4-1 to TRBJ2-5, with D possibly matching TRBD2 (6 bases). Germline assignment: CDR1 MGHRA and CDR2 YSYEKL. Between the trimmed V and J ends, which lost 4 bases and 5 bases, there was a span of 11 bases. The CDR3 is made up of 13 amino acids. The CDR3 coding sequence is TGCGCCAGCAGCCGAGGCGGGGTGGAGACCCAGTACTTC. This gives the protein CASSRGGVETQYF.

CDR3 loop: CASTDRGLRETQYF. The CDR3, as DNA: TGTGCCAGCACCGACAGGGGTCTGCGGGAGACCCAGTACTTC. The chain employs TRBV6-5 and TRBJ2-5; 8 nucleotides align to TRBD1. CDR3 length: 14 amino acids. Looked up from germline, CDR1 is MNHEY and CDR2 is SVGAGI. The V segment lost 7 bases and the J segment 5 bases; nucleotides outside the gene matches: 9.

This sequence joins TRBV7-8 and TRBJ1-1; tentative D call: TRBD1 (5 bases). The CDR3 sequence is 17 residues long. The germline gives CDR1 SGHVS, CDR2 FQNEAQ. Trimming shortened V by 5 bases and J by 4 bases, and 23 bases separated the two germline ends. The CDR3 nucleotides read TGTGCCAGCAGCCACCAGGGCGCAGGGTCGGTCGTCACTGAAGCTTTCTTT. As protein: CASSHQGAGSVVTEAFF. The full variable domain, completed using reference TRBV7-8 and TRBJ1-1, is GAGVSQSPRYKVAKRGQDVALRCDPISGHVSLFWYQQALGQGPEFLTYFQNEAQLDKSGLPSDRFFAERPEGSVSTLKIQRTQQEDSAVYLCASSHQGAGSVVTEAFFGQGTRLTVV.

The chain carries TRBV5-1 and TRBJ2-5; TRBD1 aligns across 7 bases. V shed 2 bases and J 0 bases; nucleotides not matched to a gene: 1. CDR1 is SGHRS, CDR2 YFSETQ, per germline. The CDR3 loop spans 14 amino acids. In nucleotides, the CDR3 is TGCGCCAGCAGCTTTGGACAGGACCAAGAGACCCAGTACTTC. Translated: CASSFGQDQETQYF.

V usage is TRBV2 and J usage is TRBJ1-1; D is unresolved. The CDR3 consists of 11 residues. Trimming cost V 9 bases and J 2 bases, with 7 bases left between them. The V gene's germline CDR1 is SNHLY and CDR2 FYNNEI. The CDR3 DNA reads TGTGCCAGAGTAGAAAACACTGAAGCTTTCTTT. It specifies CARVENTEAFF.

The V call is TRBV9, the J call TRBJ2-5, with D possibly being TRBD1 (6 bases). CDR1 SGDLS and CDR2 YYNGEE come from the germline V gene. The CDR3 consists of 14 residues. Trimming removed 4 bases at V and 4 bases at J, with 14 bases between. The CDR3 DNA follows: TGTGCCAGCAGCCTATCGTGGGGGCGAGAGACCCAGTACTTC. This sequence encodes CASSLSWGRETQYF.

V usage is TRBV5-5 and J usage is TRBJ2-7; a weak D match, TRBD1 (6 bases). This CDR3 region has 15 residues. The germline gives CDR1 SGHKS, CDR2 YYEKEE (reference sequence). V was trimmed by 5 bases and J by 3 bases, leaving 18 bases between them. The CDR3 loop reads CASSFDQGFSYEQYF. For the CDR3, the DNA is TGTGCCAGCAGTTTCGATCAGGGGTTCAGCTACGAGCAGTACTTC.

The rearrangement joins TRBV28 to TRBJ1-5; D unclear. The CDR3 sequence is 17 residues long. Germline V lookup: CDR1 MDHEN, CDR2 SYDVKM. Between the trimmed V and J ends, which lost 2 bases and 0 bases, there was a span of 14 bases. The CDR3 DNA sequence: TGTGCCAGCAGTTTAAGGAACACCTACTATAGCAATCAGCCCCAGCATTTT. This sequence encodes CASSLRNTYYSNQPQHF.

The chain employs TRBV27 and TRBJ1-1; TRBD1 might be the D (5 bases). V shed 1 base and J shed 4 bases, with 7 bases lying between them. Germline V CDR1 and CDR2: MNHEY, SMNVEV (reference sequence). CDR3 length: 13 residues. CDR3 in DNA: TGTGCCAGCAGTTTATTTAGGGGCACTGAAGCTTTCTTT. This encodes CASSLFRGTEAFF.

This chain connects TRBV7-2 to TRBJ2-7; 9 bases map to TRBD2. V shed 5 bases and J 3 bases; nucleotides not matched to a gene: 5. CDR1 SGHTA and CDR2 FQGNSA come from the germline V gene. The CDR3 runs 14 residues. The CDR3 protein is CASSKRGANYEQYF. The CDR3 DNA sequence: TGTGCCAGCAGCAAGCGGGGGGCAAACTACGAGCAGTACTTC.

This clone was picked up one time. The CDR3 reads CASGLTTTGGITDTQYF. The CDR3 bases are TGTGCTAGTGGTTTGACAACGACGGGGGGGATCACAGATACGCAGTATTTT. J is TRBJ2-3 and V is TRBV12-5; 8 positions match TRBD2. J was trimmed by 2 bases and V by 2 bases; bases with no gene match: 9. The CDR3 length is 17 residues. In germline, CDR1 is LGHNT, CDR2 FRNRAP.

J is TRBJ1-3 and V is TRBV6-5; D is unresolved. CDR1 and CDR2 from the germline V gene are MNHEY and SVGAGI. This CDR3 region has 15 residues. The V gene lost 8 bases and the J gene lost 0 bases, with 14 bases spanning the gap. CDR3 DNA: TGTGCCAGCTCTAGGCGAACTAGCTCTGGAAACACCATATATTTT. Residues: CASSRRTSSGNTIYF.

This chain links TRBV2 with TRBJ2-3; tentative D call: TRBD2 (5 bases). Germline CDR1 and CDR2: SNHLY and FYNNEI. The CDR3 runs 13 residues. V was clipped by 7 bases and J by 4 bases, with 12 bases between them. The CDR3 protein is CASTEGGSDTQYF. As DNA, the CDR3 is TGTGCCAGCACAGAAGGAGGTTCAGATACGCAGTATTTT.

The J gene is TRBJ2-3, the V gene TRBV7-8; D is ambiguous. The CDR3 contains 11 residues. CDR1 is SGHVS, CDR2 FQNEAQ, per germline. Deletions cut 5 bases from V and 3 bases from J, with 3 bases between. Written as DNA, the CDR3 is TGTGCCAGCAGCCTAACAGATACGCAGTATTTT. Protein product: CASSLTDTQYF.

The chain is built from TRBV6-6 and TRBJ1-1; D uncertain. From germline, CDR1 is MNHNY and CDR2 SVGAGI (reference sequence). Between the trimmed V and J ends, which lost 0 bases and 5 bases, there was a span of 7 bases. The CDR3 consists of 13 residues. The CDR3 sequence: CASSYSTETEAFF. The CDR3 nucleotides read TGTGCCAGCAGTTACTCGACTGAAACTGAAGCTTTCTTT.

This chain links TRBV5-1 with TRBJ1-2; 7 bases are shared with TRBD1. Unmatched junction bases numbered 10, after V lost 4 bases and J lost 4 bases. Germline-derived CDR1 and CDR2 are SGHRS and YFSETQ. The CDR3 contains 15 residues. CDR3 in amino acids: CASSGTGVDGYGYTF. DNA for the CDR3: TGCGCCAGCAGCGGCACAGGGGTTGATGGCTATGGCTACACCTTC.

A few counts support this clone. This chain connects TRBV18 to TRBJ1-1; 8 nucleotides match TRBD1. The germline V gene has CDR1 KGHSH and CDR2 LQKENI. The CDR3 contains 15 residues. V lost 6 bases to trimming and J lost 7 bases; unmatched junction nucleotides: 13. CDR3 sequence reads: CASSPDPDRVGEAFF. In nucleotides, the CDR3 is TGTGCCAGCTCTCCCGACCCGGACAGGGTAGGTGAAGCTTTCTTT.

The CDR3 region has the DNA TGTGCCAGCAGTTTACTTAATCGAGCTTTCTTT. Translating gives CASSLLNRAFF. The chain links TRBV2 to TRBJ1-1; no reliable D call. The CDR3 covers 11 residues. Germline values: CDR1 SNHLY, CDR2 FYNNEI. V was clipped by 5 bases and J by 10 bases, with 11 bases between them.

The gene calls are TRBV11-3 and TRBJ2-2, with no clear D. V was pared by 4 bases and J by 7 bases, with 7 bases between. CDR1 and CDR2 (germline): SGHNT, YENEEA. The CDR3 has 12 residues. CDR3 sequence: CASSSRFGELFF. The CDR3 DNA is TGTGCCAGCAGCTCTAGGTTCGGGGAGCTGTTTTTT.

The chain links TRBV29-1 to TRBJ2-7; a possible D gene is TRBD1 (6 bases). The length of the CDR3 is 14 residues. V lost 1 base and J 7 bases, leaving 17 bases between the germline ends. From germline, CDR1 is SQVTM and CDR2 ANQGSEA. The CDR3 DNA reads TGCAGCGTTGAAGGGTATGGGGGCGGTGGGGAGCAGTACTTC. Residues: CSVEGYGGGGEQYF.